This T cell receptor (beta chain) was recorded in a study of cytomegalovirus exposure and HLA in healthy donors. Study-level findings and limits: Previous analysis showed most TCR beta V segments were productive about 90% or about 30% of the time.

Concerning this clone itself: Its antigen is undetermined.

A multiplex PCR was run with 60 Vbeta primers and 13 Jbeta primers. The protocol was immunoSEQ multiplex PCR, while the TCRdb copy is restricted to in-frame clones and leaves out a portion. The data contain fewer than 200,000 clones, 79% of them seen just once; the ten biggest clones take up approximately 0.69%. There are 18 residues in the CDR3. V shed 0 bases and J 6 bases; nucleotides not matched to a gene: 14. The germline CDR1 and CDR2 sequences are SGHNT and YYREEE (reference sequence). The material sequenced was PBMCs. The sequence derives from a woman between 35 and 50 years old in good health and CMV-seronegative. The rearrangement uses TRBV5-4 and TRBJ2-7, with 11 nucleotides matching TRBD1. As DNA, the CDR3 is TGTGCCAGCAGCTTGGATCCGGGGCTCGGACAGGGGGCCAGCGAGCAGTACTTC. Its translation is CASSLDPGLGQGASEQYF.